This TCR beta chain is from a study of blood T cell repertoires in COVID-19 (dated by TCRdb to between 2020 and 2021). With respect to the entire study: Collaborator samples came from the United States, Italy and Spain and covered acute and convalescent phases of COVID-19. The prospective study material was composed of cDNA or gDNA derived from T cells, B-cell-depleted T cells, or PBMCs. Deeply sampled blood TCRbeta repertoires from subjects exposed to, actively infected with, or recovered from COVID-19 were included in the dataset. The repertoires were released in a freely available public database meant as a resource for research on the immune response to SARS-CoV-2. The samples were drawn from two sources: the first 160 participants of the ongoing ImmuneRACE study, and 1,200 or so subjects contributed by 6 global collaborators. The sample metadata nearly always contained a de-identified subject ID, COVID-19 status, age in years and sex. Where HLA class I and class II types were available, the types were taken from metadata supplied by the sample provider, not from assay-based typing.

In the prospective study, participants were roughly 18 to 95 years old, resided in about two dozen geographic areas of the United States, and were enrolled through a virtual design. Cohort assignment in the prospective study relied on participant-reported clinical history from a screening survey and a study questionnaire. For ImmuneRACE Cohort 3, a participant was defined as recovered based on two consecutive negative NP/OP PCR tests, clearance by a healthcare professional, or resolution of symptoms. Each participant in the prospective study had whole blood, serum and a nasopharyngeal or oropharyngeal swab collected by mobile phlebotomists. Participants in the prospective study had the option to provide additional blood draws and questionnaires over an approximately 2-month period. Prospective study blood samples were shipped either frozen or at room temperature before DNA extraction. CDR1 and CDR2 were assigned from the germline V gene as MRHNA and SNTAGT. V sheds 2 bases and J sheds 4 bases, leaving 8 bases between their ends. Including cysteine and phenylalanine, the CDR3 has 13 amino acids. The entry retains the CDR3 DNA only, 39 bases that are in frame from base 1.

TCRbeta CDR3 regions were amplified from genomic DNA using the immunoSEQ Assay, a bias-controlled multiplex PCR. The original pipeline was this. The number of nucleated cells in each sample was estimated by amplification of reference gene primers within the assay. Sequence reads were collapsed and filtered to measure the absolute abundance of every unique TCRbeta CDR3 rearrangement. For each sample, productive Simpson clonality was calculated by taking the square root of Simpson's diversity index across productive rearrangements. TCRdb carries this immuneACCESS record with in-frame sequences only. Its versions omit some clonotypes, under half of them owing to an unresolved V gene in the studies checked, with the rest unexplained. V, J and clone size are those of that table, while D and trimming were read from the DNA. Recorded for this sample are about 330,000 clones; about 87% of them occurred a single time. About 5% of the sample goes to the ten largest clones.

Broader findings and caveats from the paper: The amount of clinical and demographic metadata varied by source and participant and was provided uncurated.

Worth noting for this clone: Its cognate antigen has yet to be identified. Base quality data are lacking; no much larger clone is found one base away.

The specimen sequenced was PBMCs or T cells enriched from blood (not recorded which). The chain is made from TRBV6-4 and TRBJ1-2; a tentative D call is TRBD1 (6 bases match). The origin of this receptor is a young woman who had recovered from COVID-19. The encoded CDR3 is CASSDTGRYGYTF. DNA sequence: TGTGCCAGCAGTGACACAGGGCGCTATGGCTACACCTTC.